Reported below is one TCR beta chain. The antigen is unknown. The sample comes from a study of cytomegalovirus exposure and HLA in healthy donors. Study-wide results and limits: Among TCR beta chains, those listed as cytomegalovirus-associated numbered approximately 150.

Separate from the approximately 650-subject first cohort, the roughly 130-subject validation cohort was the one that the donors belonged to. Measured with immunoSEQ multiplex PCR; TCRdb has only the in-frame clones, and not every one. The sample lists 80,000 to 100,000 clones; more than 85% were seen once. V lost 4 bases to trimming and J lost 3 bases, with 18 bases between them. The CDR3 is 16 amino acids. From germline, CDR1 is SGHVS and CDR2 FQNEAQ. Material: PBMCs. The TCR originated in a man between 18 and 29 years old in good health and CMV-seropositive. V gene TRBV7-8 combines with J gene TRBJ2-5; possible D gene TRBD2, 6 bases. CDR3 in amino acids: CASSYPTGADEETQYF. The DNA for the CDR3 is TGTGCCAGCAGCTACCCCACGGGAGCGGACGAAGAGACCCAGTACTTC.